One and the same sample provided the 18 T cell receptor beta chains below, sequenced in a study of T cell repertoires in ileal Crohn's disease. Specified time point: proximal margin of the surgical specimen (macroscopically non-inflamed). Libraries were prepared by immunoSEQ multiplex PCR; TCRdb keeps only in-frame clonotypes and omits some of them. Altogether about 7,700 clones are present, 78% being singletons, with the ten largest covering 25% to 30%. The sequenced sample consisted of ileal tissue. The source is an adult with Crohn's disease.

The rearrangement uses TRBV6-1 and TRBJ2-7; no firm D call. V dropped 5 bases and J dropped 4 bases, with 12 bases sitting between them. The CDR3 sequence is 13 residues long. Germline CDR1 and CDR2: MNHNS and SASEGT. Here the CDR3 reads CASSMTSRYEQYF. For the CDR3, the DNA is TGTGCCAGCAGTATGACAAGCAGGTACGAGCAGTACTTC.

V usage is TRBV28 and J usage is TRBJ1-6, with D perhaps matching TRBD1 (6 bases). The ends were cut back, 4 bases at V and 8 bases at J, with 6 bases in the middle. The germline CDR1 and CDR2 sequences are MDHEN and SYDVKM. The CDR3 runs 12 residues. The CDR3 DNA reads as TGTGCCAGCAGTTCAGGGGATTCACCCCTCCACTTT. Translation gives CASSSGDSPLHF.

V and J are TRBV7-3 and TRBJ1-1, with D maybe TRBD1 (6 bases). This CDR3 has 16 amino acids. Germline-derived CDR1 and CDR2 are SGHTA and FQGTGA. V was clipped by 3 bases and J by 3 bases, with 17 bases between them. The CDR3, as DNA: TGTGCCAGCAGCTTGCCACAGGGAACGGTTGACACTGAAGCTTTCTTT. This encodes CASSLPQGTVDTEAFF. The complete variable domain, with remaining parts taken from reference TRBV7-3 and TRBJ1-1, reads GAGVSQTPSNKVTEKGKYVELRCDPISGHTALYWYRQSLGQGPEFLIYFQGTGAADDSGLPNDRFFAVRPEGSVSTLKIQRTERGDSAVYLCASSLPQGTVDTEAFFGQGTRLTVV.

The V and J genes are TRBV10-3 and TRBJ2-5; 7 nucleotides match TRBD1. V lost 3 bases, J lost 5 bases, and 6 bases stayed unmatched. The germline V gene has CDR1 ENHRY and CDR2 SYGVKD. The CDR3 totals 14 residues. CDR3 loop: CAISDSTGLETQYF. CDR3 bases: TGTGCCATCAGTGACTCGACAGGGCTTGAGACCCAGTACTTC.

The chain joins TRBV5-4 to TRBJ2-5; D is possibly TRBD2 (7 bases). Germline CDR1 reads SGHNT; CDR2 reads YYREEE (reference sequence). Trimming pared 4 bases from V and 7 bases from J, leaving 17 bases between. The CDR3 spans 14 residues. The CDR3 region is CASSGGGPTATQYF. The CDR3 DNA follows: TGTGCCAGCAGCGGGGGGGGGCCTACGGCGACCCAGTACTTC.

This clone was detected only a few times. The J gene is TRBJ2-7, the V gene TRBV18; the match to TRBD1 covers 7 bases. Germline V gene sequence: CDR1 KGHSH, CDR2 LQKENI. The V gene end was trimmed by 3 bases and the J gene end by 1 base; junction bases not matched to a gene: 6. The length of the CDR3 is 15 residues. This CDR3 reads CASSPGQPESYEQYF. The CDR3 DNA reads as TGTGCCAGCTCACCGGGACAGCCGGAGTCCTACGAGCAGTACTTC.

The gene calls are TRBV5-6 and TRBJ1-2, with 8 positions matching TRBD1. CDR1 SGHDT and CDR2 YYEEEE come from the germline V gene. The CDR3 extends over 14 amino acids. The J segment lost 3 bases and the V segment lost 3 bases, leaving 4 bases of the junction unmatched. The CDR3 DNA is TGTGCCAGCAGCTCGACAGGGGACGACTATGGCTACACCTTC. It is translated as CASSSTGDDYGYTF.

CDR3 region: CASSETGKTQYF. DNA of the CDR3: TGTGCCAGCAGTGAGACGGGGAAGACCCAGTACTTC. This chain joins TRBV25-1 and TRBJ2-5; D is possibly TRBD2 (5 bases). This CDR3 comprises 12 residues. Germline lookup yields CDR1 MGHDK and CDR2 SYGVNS. V lost 3 bases, J lost 6 bases, and 8 bases lay in between.

This clone has just one count. The chain joins TRBV6-1 to TRBJ1-5; tentative D call: TRBD1 (5 bases). The V end lost 2 bases, the J end lost 5 bases, and 16 bases lay between the germline ends. CDR3 length equals 16 residues. Germline assignment: CDR1 MNHNS and CDR2 SASEGT. The CDR3 protein is CASSEFGAISYQPQHF. The CDR3 region has the DNA TGTGCCAGCAGTGAATTTGGGGCGATCAGTTATCAGCCCCAGCATTTT.

V usage is TRBV6-4 and J usage is TRBJ2-5; TRBD2 agrees at 10 bases. V shed 5 bases, J shed 5 bases, and the junction held 2 bases outside the gene matches. The CDR3 spans 13 residues. Germline V gene lookup returns CDR1 MRHNA and CDR2 SNTAGT. This CDR3 reads CASSRAGGETQYF. In DNA form, the CDR3 reads TGTGCCAGCAGTAGAGCGGGAGGGGAGACCCAGTACTTC.

The sample holds one count of this clone. The chain uses TRBV29-1 and TRBJ2-2, with a possible D match to TRBD2 (6 bases). Per the germline V gene, CDR1 is SQVTM and CDR2 is ANQGSEA. V was cut by 5 bases and J by 1 base, with 11 bases left in between. This CDR3 contains 14 residues. The DNA for the CDR3 is TGCAGCGTTCGGGAGCTTATGAACACCGGGGAGCTGTTTTTT. Amino acids: CSVRELMNTGELFF.

This clone was counted once. This chain links TRBV6-6 with TRBJ1-4; 8 bases agree with TRBD1. Germline CDR1 MNHNY, CDR2 SVGAGI (reference sequence). This CDR3 has 14 amino acids. The junction had 7 bases not matched to a gene; V was cut back by 7 bases and J by 6 bases. CDR3 DNA sequence: TGTGCCAGCATCCTACGACAGGGGCATGAAAAACTGTTTTTT. It translates to CASILRQGHEKLFF.

The chain carries TRBV4-1 and TRBJ2-7, with D perhaps given as TRBD1 or TRBD2 (8 bases each). Germline V gene lookup returns CDR1 MGHRA and CDR2 YSYEKL. The V gene lost 0 bases and the J gene lost 2 bases, with 23 bases spanning the gap. The CDR3 has 19 amino acids. The CDR3 loop is CASSQEQGVRSGSTYEQYF. As DNA, the CDR3 is TGCGCCAGCAGCCAAGAACAGGGGGTTAGGAGCGGGAGCACCTACGAGCAGTACTTC.

This sequence joins TRBV11-2 and TRBJ2-5; 7 bases agree with TRBD1. CDR1 and CDR2 from the germline V gene are SGHAT and FQNNGV. The CDR3 runs to 15 residues. After removal of 5 bases from V and 4 bases from J, the junction contained 10 bases not matched to a gene. CDR3 nucleotides: TGTGCCAGCAGCCCTCGACAGGGTGGAGGAGAGACCCAGTACTTC. Amino acid sequence: CASSPRQGGGETQYF.

The chain employs TRBV27 and TRBJ1-5; TRBD1 agrees at 7 bases. The length of the CDR3 is 18 residues. The junction had 21 bases not matched to a gene; V was cut back by 6 bases and J by 7 bases. Per the germline V gene, CDR1 is MNHEY and CDR2 is SMNVEV (reference sequence). This chain's CDR3 is CASRKTSLNRGLWQPQHF. As DNA, the CDR3 is TGTGCCAGCAGGAAAACTTCACTCAACAGGGGTCTATGGCAGCCCCAGCATTTT.

This chain connects TRBV6-5 to TRBJ1-4; D unresolved. CDR3 length: 12 amino acids. V lost 7 bases to trimming and J lost 4 bases, with 7 bases between them. The germline gives CDR1 MNHEY, CDR2 SVGAGI. CDR3 protein: CASKRLNEKLFF. CDR3 sequence (DNA): TGTGCCAGCAAGAGACTTAATGAAAAACTGTTTTTT.

For this clone: Other nucleotide sequences from this sample produce the same CDR3. The V gene is TRBV2, the J gene TRBJ1-2; unclear D gene. The CDR3 contains 10 residues. Per the germline V gene, CDR1 is SNHLY and CDR2 is FYNNEI. V lost 6 bases to trimming and J lost 8 bases, with 7 bases between them. CDR3 loop: CASRQEGYTF. In DNA, the CDR3 is TGTGCCAGCAGGCAGGAGGGCTACACCTTC. The complete variable domain, with remaining parts taken from reference TRBV2 and TRBJ1-2, reads EPEVTQTPSHQVTQMGQEVILRCVPISNHLYFYWYRQILGQKVEFLVSFYNNEISEKSEIFDDQFSVERPDGSNFTLKIRSTKLEDSAMYFCASRQEGYTFGSGTRLTVV.

This sequence joins TRBV29-1 and TRBJ2-3; 10 bases map to TRBD1. With V trimmed by 8 bases and J by 2 bases, 10 bases remained unmatched. The CDR3 is made up of 15 amino acids. In germline, CDR1 is SQVTM, CDR2 ANQGSEA. This CDR3 is CSTPGTGVTTDTQYF. The CDR3 bases are TGCAGCACACCCGGGACAGGGGTGACCACAGATACGCAGTATTTT.